The 7 T cell receptor beta chains in this list originate from one sample, sequenced in a study of T cells in Graves' hyperthyroidism and ophthalmopathy. Researchers took RNA transcripts and amplified the TCR beta CDR3 regions from them. HTBI primers drove first-round RT-PCR of the TCR CDR3. TCRdb reprocessed the multiplex PCR reads with MiXCR, giving one entry per CDR3 protein. The table records hundreds of thousands of distinct CDR3 sequences, approximately 15% of them present only once. Specimen: blood. These receptors all stem from a woman in her twenties or thirties with Graves' hyperthyroidism that later progressed to Graves' ophthalmopathy.

This clonotype was detected many times. This chain connects TRBV5-1 to TRBJ2-3, with unresolved D. The V end was cut by 1 base, the J end by 2 bases, with 8 bases between. CDR1 and CDR2 (germline): SGHRS, YFSETQ. The CDR3 length is 14 residues. The CDR3 loop reads CASSLPRTTDTQYF. The DNA of the CDR3 is TGCGCCAGCAGCTTGCCCCGGACCACAGATACGCAGTATTTT.

This clonotype has a count of ten or more. The chain is built from TRBV4-3 and TRBJ2-5; D may match TRBD1 or TRBD2 (5 bases each). Per germline, CDR1 LGHNA and CDR2 YSLEER. This CDR3 has 20 amino acids. V was shortened by 0 bases and J by 1 base, with 24 bases between the two germline ends. DNA for the CDR3: TGCGCCAGCAGCCAAGATCTGGGAACGGGAAGGGGTATTACCCAAGAGACCCAGTACTTC. It encodes CASSQDLGTGRGITQETQYF.

The V gene is TRBV6-2 or TRBV6-3, the J gene TRBJ1-1, with D tentatively TRBD1 (5 bases). There are 13 residues in the CDR3. The germline V gene encodes CDR1 MNHEY and CDR2 SVGEGT. V was trimmed by 8 bases and J by 4 bases, leaving 14 bases between them. The CDR3 DNA follows: TGTGCCAGCGATCTTTTGGGGGGCACTGAAGCTTTCTTT. Translated, it gives CASDLLGGTEAFF.

This clonotype was picked up many times. The chain employs TRBV2 and TRBJ2-2; D ambiguous. V lost 2 bases to trimming and J lost 3 bases, with 10 bases between them. CDR1 and CDR2 from the germline V gene are SNHLY and FYNNEI. This CDR3 has 15 residues. The CDR3 is CASSEYGQDTGELFF. CDR3 sequence (DNA): TGTGCCAGCAGTGAATATGGGCAGGACACCGGGGAGCTGTTTTTT. The whole variable domain, remainder taken from reference TRBV2 and TRBJ2-2, is EPEVTQTPSHQVTQMGQEVILRCVPISNHLYFYWYRQILGQKVEFLVSFYNNEISEKSEIFDDQFSVERPDGSNFTLKIRSTKLEDSAMYFCASSEYGQDTGELFFGEGSRLTVL.

This clonotype was seen a few times. V usage is TRBV3-2 and J usage is TRBJ2-1. TRBV3-2 represents a pseudogene. The CDR3 totals 18 residues. The CDR3 nucleotides read TGTGCCAGCAGCTTGACACCGAATGGGCAGAATTTCTACAATGAGCAGTTCTTC. Amino acid sequence: CASSLTPNGQNFYNEQFF.

This clonotype was seen ten or more times. This chain joins TRBV29-1 and TRBJ2-4; tentative D call: TRBD1 (5 bases). Trimming pared 7 bases from V and 5 bases from J, leaving 9 bases between. Germline values: CDR1 SQVTM, CDR2 ANQGSEA. CDR3 size: 11 residues. The chain's CDR3 is CSALRENIQYF. CDR3 bases: TGCAGCGCTCTCAGGGAAAACATTCAGTACTTC.

In this sample, this clonotype turned up many times. The rearrangement uses TRBV7-3 and TRBJ2-3; D is ambiguous. Germline loops: CDR1 SGHTA, CDR2 FQGTGA. The CDR3 covers 15 residues. V shed 2 bases and J shed 0 bases, with 9 bases lying between them. Here the CDR3 DNA reads TGTGCCAGCAGCTTAGTGGGCCATAGCACAGATACGCAGTATTTT. This sequence encodes CASSLVGHSTDTQYF.